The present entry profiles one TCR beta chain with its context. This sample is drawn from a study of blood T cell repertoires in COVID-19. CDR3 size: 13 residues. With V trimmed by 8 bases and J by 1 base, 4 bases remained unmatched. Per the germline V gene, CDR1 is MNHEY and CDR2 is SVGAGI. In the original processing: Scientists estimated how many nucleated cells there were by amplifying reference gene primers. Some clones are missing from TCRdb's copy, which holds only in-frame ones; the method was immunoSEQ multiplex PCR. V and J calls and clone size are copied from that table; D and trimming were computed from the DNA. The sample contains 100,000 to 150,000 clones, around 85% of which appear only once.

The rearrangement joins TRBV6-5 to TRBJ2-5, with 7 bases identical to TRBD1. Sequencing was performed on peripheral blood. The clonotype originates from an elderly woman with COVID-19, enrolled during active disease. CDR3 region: CASSGTVQETQYF. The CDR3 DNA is TGTGCCAGCTCCGGGACAGTCCAAGAGACCCAGTACTTC.